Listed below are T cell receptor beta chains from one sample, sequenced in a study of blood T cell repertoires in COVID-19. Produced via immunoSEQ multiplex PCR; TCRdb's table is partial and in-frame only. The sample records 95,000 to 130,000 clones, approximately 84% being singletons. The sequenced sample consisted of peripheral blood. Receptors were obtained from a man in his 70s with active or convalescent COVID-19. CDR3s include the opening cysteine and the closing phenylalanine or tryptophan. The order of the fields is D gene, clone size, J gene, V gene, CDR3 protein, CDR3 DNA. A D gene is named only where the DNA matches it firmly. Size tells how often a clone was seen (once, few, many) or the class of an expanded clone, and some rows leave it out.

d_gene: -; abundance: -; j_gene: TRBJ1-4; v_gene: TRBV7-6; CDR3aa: CASSKLGRPNEKLFF; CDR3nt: TGTGCCAGCAGCAAACTAGGACGCCCTAATGAAAAACTGTTTTTT
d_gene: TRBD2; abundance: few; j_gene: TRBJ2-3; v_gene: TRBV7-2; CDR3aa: CASSAMARSTGGYTQYF; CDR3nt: TGTGCCAGCAGCGCGATGGCTCGATCCACGGGGGGTTATACGCAGTATTTT
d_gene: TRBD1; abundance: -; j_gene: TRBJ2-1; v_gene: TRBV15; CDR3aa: CATSSQQGNEQFF; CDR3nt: TGTGCCACCAGCAGTCAACAGGGGAACGAGCAGTTCTTC
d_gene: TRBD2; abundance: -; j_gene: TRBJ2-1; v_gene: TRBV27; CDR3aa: CASRDGLAGGLNNEQFF; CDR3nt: TGTGCCAGCAGAGACGGCCTAGCGGGGGGACTAAACAATGAGCAGTTCTTC
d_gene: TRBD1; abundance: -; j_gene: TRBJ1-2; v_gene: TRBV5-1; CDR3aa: CASSLGDSEAYGYTF; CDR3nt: TGCGCCAGCAGCTTGGGGGACAGCGAAGCCTATGGCTACACCTTC
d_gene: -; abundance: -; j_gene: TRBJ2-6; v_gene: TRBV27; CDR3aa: CASSTGHSGANVLTF; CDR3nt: TGTGCCAGCAGTACTGGGCACTCTGGGGCCAACGTCCTGACTTTC
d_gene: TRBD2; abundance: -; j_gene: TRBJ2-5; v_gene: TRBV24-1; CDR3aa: CATSDLLAGGKETQYF; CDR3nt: TGTGCCACCAGTGATCTACTAGCGGGAGGTAAAGAGACCCAGTACTTC
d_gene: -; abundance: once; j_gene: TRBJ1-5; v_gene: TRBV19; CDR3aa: CASRSGVEGNQPQHF; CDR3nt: TGTGCCAGTAGGTCCGGGGTAGAAGGCAATCAGCCCCAGCATTTT
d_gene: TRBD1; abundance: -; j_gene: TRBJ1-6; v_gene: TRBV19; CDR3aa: CASSMGQIISPLHF; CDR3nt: TGTGCCAGTAGTATGGGACAGATAATTTCACCCCTCCACTTT
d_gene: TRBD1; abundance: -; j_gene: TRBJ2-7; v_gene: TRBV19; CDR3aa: CASSIDQGRGNYEQYF; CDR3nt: TGTGCCAGTAGTATAGATCAGGGCAGGGGGAACTACGAGCAGTACTTC
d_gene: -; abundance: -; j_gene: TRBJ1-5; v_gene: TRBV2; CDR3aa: CASSDQDNQPQHF; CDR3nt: TGTGCCAGCAGTGATCAGGACAATCAGCCCCAGCATTTT
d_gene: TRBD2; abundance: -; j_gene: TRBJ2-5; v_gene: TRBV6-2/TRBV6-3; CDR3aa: CASSYSWLAGIETQYF; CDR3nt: TGTGCCAGCAGTTACTCCTGGCTAGCGGGAATAGAGACCCAGTACTTC
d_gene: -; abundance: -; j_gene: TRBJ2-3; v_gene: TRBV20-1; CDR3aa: CSASGRLLGVDTQYF; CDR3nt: TGCAGTGCTAGTGGCCGGCTCTTGGGCGTCGATACGCAGTATTTT
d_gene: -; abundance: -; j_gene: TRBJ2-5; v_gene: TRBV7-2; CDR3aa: CASRRGGAQETQYF; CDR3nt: TGTGCCAGCAGGAGGGGAGGAGCCCAAGAGACCCAGTACTTC
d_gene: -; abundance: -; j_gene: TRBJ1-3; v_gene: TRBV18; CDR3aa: CASSPTSVLSGNTIYF; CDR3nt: TGTGCCAGCTCACCAACGTCGGTCCTCTCTGGAAACACCATATATTTT
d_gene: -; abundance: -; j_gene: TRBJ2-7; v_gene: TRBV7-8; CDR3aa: CASSFGQGQTEQYF; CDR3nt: TGTGCCAGCAGCTTCGGGCAGGGCCAAACCGAGCAGTACTTC
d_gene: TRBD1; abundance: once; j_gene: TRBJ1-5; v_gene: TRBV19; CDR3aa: CASSIYATGKGNQPQHF; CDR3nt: TGTGCCAGTAGTATCTACGCGACAGGGAAGGGCAATCAGCCCCAGCATTTT
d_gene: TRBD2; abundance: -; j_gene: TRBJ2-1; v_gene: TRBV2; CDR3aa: CASRPSGGARNEQFF; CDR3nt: TGTGCCAGCAGACCTAGCGGGGGGGCTCGGAATGAGCAGTTCTTC
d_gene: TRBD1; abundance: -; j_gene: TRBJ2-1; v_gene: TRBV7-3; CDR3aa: CASSREGTGRNEQFF; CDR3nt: TGTGCCAGCAGCCGCGAAGGGACAGGGAGGAATGAGCAGTTCTTC
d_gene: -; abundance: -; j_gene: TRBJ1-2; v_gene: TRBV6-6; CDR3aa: CASSLGRVDGYTF; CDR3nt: TGTGCCAGCAGTTTGGGCAGGGTGGATGGCTACACCTTC
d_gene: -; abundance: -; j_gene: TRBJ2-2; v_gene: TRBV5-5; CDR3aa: CASFSMGELFF; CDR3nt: TGTGCCAGCTTTAGTATGGGGGAGCTGTTTTTT
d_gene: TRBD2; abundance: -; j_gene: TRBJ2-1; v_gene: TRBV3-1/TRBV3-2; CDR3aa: CASSYGLADNEQFF; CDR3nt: TGTGCCAGCAGCTACGGACTAGCGGACAATGAGCAGTTCTTC
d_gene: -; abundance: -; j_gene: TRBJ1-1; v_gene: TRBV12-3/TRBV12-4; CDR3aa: CASRYSPSTEAFF; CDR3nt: TGTGCCAGCAGGTACTCACCGAGCACTGAAGCTTTCTTT
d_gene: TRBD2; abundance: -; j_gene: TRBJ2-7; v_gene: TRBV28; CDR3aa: CASFLSGRGNEQYF; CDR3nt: TGTGCCAGTTTTCTGAGCGGGAGGGGGAACGAGCAGTACTTC
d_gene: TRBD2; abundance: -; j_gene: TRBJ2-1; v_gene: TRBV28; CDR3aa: CASRPTSGGVSSYNEQFF; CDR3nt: TGTGCCAGCAGGCCGACTAGCGGGGGGGTGAGCTCCTACAATGAGCAGTTCTTC
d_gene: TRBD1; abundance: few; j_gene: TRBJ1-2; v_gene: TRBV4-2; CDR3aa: CASSQNRQGGYGYTF; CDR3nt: TGTGCCAGCAGCCAAAACCGACAGGGTGGCTATGGCTACACCTTC
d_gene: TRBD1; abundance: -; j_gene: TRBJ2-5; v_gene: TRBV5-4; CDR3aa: CASSPGTGDRETQYF; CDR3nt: TGTGCCAGCAGCCCCGGGACAGGGGATAGAGAGACCCAGTACTTC
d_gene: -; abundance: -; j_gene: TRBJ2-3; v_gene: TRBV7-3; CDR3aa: CASSLTYSSTDTQYF; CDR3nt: TGTGCCAGCAGCTTAACGTATTCTAGCACAGATACGCAGTATTTT
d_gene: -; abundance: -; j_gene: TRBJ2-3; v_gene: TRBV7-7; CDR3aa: CASSLGATDTQYF; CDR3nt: TGTGCTAGCAGCTTAGGGGCTACAGATACGCAGTATTTT
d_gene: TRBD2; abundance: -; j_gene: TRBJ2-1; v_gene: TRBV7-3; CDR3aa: CASSLGGVQFF; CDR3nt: TGTGCCAGCAGCTTAGGGGGGGTGCAGTTCTTC
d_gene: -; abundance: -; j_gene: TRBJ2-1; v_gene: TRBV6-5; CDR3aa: CASTPQTSSYNEQFF; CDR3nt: TGTGCCAGCACTCCACAGACTAGTTCCTACAATGAGCAGTTCTTC
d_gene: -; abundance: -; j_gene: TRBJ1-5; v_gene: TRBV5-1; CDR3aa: CASSLGGGNQPQHF; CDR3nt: TGCGCCAGCAGCTTGGGGGGAGGCAATCAGCCCCAGCATTTT
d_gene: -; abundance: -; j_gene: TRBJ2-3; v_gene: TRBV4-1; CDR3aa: CASSQDPDTGWGDTQYF; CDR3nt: TGCGCCAGCAGCCAAGACCCGGACACCGGATGGGGTGATACGCAGTATTTT
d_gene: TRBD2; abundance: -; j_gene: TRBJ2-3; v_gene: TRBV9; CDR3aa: CASSVDPHPLAGSADTQYF; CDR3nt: TGTGCCAGCAGCGTAGATCCCCACCCATTAGCGGGATCGGCAGATACGCAGTATTTT
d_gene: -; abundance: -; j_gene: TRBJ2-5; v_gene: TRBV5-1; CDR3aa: CASSLDRERAQYF; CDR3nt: TGCGCCAGCAGCTTGGACAGGGAGAGGGCCCAGTACTTC
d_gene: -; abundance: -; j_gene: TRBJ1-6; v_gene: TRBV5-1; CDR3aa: CASSLVSRTGDSPLHF; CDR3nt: TGCGCCAGCAGCTTGGTGTCGAGAACCGGGGATTCACCCCTCCACTTT
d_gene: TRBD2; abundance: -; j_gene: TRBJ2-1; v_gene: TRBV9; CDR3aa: CASSVNGGAYNEQFF; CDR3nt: TGTGCCAGCAGCGTAAACGGGGGGGCCTACAATGAGCAGTTCTTC